This T cell receptor (beta chain) was obtained from a study of response to subunit inactivated influenza vaccine. There are many counts of this clonotype. Germline loops: CDR1 SEHNR, CDR2 FQNEAQ (reference sequence). After removal of 5 bases from V and 5 bases from J, the junction contained 11 bases not matched to a gene. The CDR3 extends over 16 amino acids. TCRdb analysed the RT-PCR reads with MiXCR anew, one entry per CDR3 protein. The sample carries 500,000 to 550,000 distinct CDR3 sequences, 7.5% to 8.5% recorded once. Material: PBMCs from blood, obtained roughly 24 months after vaccination. The TCR sequence derives from a man between 50 and 69 years old who received an inactivated influenza vaccine. V and J are TRBV7-9 and TRBJ1-5; 8 nucleotides agree with TRBD1. The CDR3 sequence is CASSDFSGGADQPQHF. DNA for the CDR3: TGTGCCAGCAGCGACTTCTCAGGGGGCGCCGATCAGCCCCAGCATTTT.